This TCR beta chain was sequenced during a study of T cell repertoires in cytomegalovirus infection. TCRdb passed the reads through MiXCR, listing each CDR3 protein once. The table includes 200,000 to 250,000 distinct CDR3 sequences, roughly 34% detected once. Comment on this clonotype: Its antigen is not identified.

V lost 8 bases and J lost 5, with 18 bases in between. The CDR3 length is 14 residues. Per the germline V gene, CDR1 is WSHSY and CDR2 is SAAADI. Study-wide findings and caveats: Clonotype analysis showed dominance of the ex vivo response by HLA-C-restricted CMV-specific TCR beta clonotypes.

The chain has TRBV10-2 and TRBJ1-2; D may be TRBD1 (6 bases). The sequence derives from a human donor in good health (CMV status not recorded). Some clones in this sample may be carry-over from other donors' samples. The starting material was CD8+ T cells from cultured PBMCs, obtained from culture after CMV antigen stimulation. This CDR3 reads CASGGDIRLYGYTF. The CDR3 coding sequence is TGCGCCAGCGGTGGGGACATCCGTCTGTATGGCTACACCTTC.